Listed below are T cell receptor beta chains from one sample, sequenced in a study of vaccination effects on CD4 cells after COVID-19. This table comes from immunoSEQ multiplex PCR, and its TCRdb copy is limited to in-frame clones, with some not included. The sample lists fewer than 25,000 clones; roughly 73% were seen once. These receptors' targets are unknown. The material was CD4+ T cells from PBMCs cultured with HCoV-229E spike peptides, obtained before COVID-19 vaccination. All receptors derive from a human donor who received a COVID-19 vaccine. Both conserved end residues are part of each CDR3. Each record gives: CDR3 protein, CDR3 DNA, D gene, V gene, J gene, clone size. The D gene is left open where the match is weak. The size entry is marked missing in some rows and otherwise reads once, few, many or a size class.

CATREDSSAYEQYF,TGTGCCACAAGGGAGGACAGCTCTGCCTACGAGCAGTACTTC,NA,TRBV2,TRBJ2-7,NA
CASSFFRNKETQYF,TGTGCCAGCAGCTTCTTCCGGAATAAAGAGACCCAGTACTTC,NA,TRBV7-8,TRBJ2-5,NA
CASSSSDSYNEKLFF,TGTGCCAGCAGCTCGTCGGACAGTTATAATGAAAAACTGTTTTTT,NA,TRBV7-2,TRBJ1-4,NA
CASSLVFSGFDGYTF,TGTGCCAGCAGCTTAGTCTTTTCCGGGTTCGATGGCTACACCTTC,NA,TRBV7-8,TRBJ1-2,NA
CSVGRAGYGYTF,TGCAGCGTTGGGAGGGCAGGCTATGGCTACACCTTC,NA,TRBV29-1,TRBJ1-2,NA
CASSFLFSGSHEQYF,TGTGCCAGCAGTTTCCTTTTCTCGGGATCCCACGAGCAGTACTTC,NA,TRBV27,TRBJ2-7,NA
CASSYSRQGSLPGYTF,TGTGCCAGCAGTTACAGTAGACAGGGCTCTTTACCTGGCTACACCTTC,TRBD1,TRBV6-2/TRBV6-3,TRBJ1-2,NA
CASSGWDRNNQPQHF,TGTGCCAGCAGTGGATGGGACAGAAACAATCAGCCCCAGCATTTT,TRBD1,TRBV2,TRBJ1-5,once
CASSQDIPRAHNEQFF,TGTGCCAGCAGCCAAGATATCCCTAGAGCCCACAATGAGCAGTTCTTC,NA,TRBV3-1/TRBV3-2,TRBJ2-1,NA
CASSLVARPSYEQYF,TGTGCCAGCAGCCTCGTCGCCCGACCCTCCTACGAGCAGTACTTC,NA,TRBV27,TRBJ2-7,NA
CASSPLGTGTSGLYEQYF,TGTGCCAGCAGCCCCCTGGGAACGGGGACTAGCGGACTATACGAGCAGTACTTC,TRBD2,TRBV3-1/TRBV3-2,TRBJ2-7,NA
CASSEPGTQTYNEQFF,TGTGCCAGCAGTGAACCCGGGACCCAGACCTACAATGAGCAGTTCTTC,NA,TRBV6-1,TRBJ2-1,NA
CAISEIIQGGYTF,TGTGCCATCAGTGAGATAATACAGGGCGGCTACACCTTC,NA,TRBV10-3,TRBJ1-2,NA
CSASTGVKRGYTF,TGCAGTGCTAGTACGGGGGTGAAGCGCGGCTACACCTTC,NA,TRBV20-1,TRBJ1-2,NA
CASSEGIGDGNYNEQFF,TGTGCCAGCAGTGAAGGGATCGGGGACGGGAACTACAATGAGCAGTTCTTC,NA,TRBV6-1,TRBJ2-1,NA
CAISDDRGNQPQHF,TGTGCCATCAGTGATGACAGGGGCAATCAGCCCCAGCATTTT,TRBD1,TRBV10-3,TRBJ1-5,NA
CASSPGHSGNTIYF,TGTGCCAGCAGTCCGGGGCACTCTGGAAACACCATATATTTT,NA,TRBV14,TRBJ1-3,NA
CASSNSGGTQYF,TGTGCCAGCAGTAATAGCGGGGGGACGCAGTATTTT,TRBD2,TRBV12-3/TRBV12-4,TRBJ2-3,NA
CASSNDGYGYTF,TGTGCCAGCAGCAATGACGGCTATGGCTACACCTTC,NA,TRBV6-5,TRBJ1-2,few
CASSPGSQETQYF,TGTGCCAGCTCACCAGGATCCCAAGAGACCCAGTACTTC,NA,TRBV18,TRBJ2-5,NA
CVRSLEAGTSGSEDEQYF,TGTGTCAGAAGCTTAGAGGCCGGGACTAGCGGGAGTGAGGACGAGCAGTACTTC,NA,TRBV7-5,TRBJ2-7,NA
CASRSRRSKPQRNNEQFF,TGTGCCAGCAGGTCCCGGAGGTCGAAACCCCAAAGAAACAATGAGCAGTTCTTC,NA,TRBV27,TRBJ2-1,NA
CASSLGRQPEDTEAFF,TGTGCCAGCAGCTTGGGTCGGCAGCCTGAGGACACTGAAGCTTTCTTT,NA,TRBV5-8,TRBJ1-1,NA
CASSYSSRGYNEQFF,TGTGCCAGCAGTTACTCGAGCAGGGGGTACAATGAGCAGTTCTTC,TRBD1,TRBV6-5,TRBJ2-1,once
CASSRDTQETQYF,TGTGCCAGCTCAAGGGACACCCAAGAGACCCAGTACTTC,NA,TRBV18,TRBJ2-5,NA
CASMGQLYEQYF,TGTGCCAGTATGGGACAGCTATACGAGCAGTACTTC,TRBD1,TRBV19,TRBJ2-7,few
CASSPFGLAGIQETQYF,TGTGCCAGTAGTCCCTTTGGGCTAGCGGGTATCCAAGAGACCCAGTACTTC,TRBD2,TRBV19,TRBJ2-5,NA